Shown below are 5 T cell receptor beta chains from a single sample sequenced in a study of T cells in Graves' hyperthyroidism and ophthalmopathy. Amplification targeted TCR beta CDR3 regions from RNA transcripts. Carried out on the TCR CDR3, a first-round RT-PCR used the HTBI primer set. One entry per CDR3 protein, called by TCRdb with MiXCR from the multiplex PCR reads. The sample consists of some 250,000 distinct CDR3 sequences, 14% to 15% of them appearing once. Sequenced sample: blood. These TCRs come from a woman aged 40 to 55 with Graves' hyperthyroidism that later progressed to Graves' ophthalmopathy.

The gene calls are TRBV29-1 and TRBJ2-2; a weak D match, TRBD1 (6 bases). V was clipped by 5 bases and J by 5 bases, with 9 bases between them. This CDR3 has 12 amino acids. Germline assignment: CDR1 SQVTM and CDR2 ANQGSEA. CDR3 bases: TGCAGCGTTTTGACAGGAACCGGGGAGCTGTTTTTT. Protein sequence: CSVLTGTGELFF.

This clonotype was observed many times. The chain is built from TRBV15 and TRBJ2-7; D is possibly TRBD1 or TRBD2 (6 bases each). V was shortened by 2 bases and J by 6 bases, with 14 bases between the two germline ends. This CDR3 contains 14 residues. Germline V CDR1 and CDR2: LNHNV, YYDKDF (reference sequence). CDR3 sequence: CATSRQGLGGEQYF. The DNA for the CDR3 is TGTGCCACCAGCAGACAGGGGCTGGGGGGCGAGCAGTACTTC.

As for this clonotype: A much bigger clone sits one base away, suggesting this may be a read error. The V and J genes are TRBV6-5 and TRBJ2-4; 7 bases match TRBD1. The CDR3 length is 16 residues. The germline gives CDR1 MNHEY, CDR2 SVGAGI. The CDR3 bases are TGTGCCAGCGGTTACGAAAGGGGGCTAGCCAAAAACATTCAGTACTTC. Encoded protein: CASGYERGLAKNIQYF.

At least ten counts were recorded for this clonotype. The gene calls are TRBV9 and TRBJ2-2; 11 nucleotides match TRBD2. Looked up from germline, CDR1 is SGDLS and CDR2 is YYNGEE. Trimming cost V 0 bases and J 7 bases; bases outside gene matches: 5. The CDR3 is made up of 16 amino acids. The CDR3 reads CASSVVGTSGLGELFF. Here the CDR3 DNA reads TGTGCCAGCAGCGTAGTAGGGACTAGCGGCCTCGGGGAGCTGTTTTTT. Combining the CDR3 with reference TRBV9 and TRBJ2-2 gives the whole variable domain DSGVTQTPKHLITATGQRVTLRCSPRSGDLSVYWYQQSLDQGLQFLIQYYNGEERAKGNILERFSAQQFPDLHSELNLSSLELGDSALYFCASSVVGTSGLGELFFGEGSRLTVL.

This clonotype occurred a few times. V and J are TRBV6-1 and TRBJ1-1; 8 nucleotides line up with TRBD1. This CDR3 contains 14 residues. With V trimmed by 8 bases and J by 0 bases, 5 bases remained unmatched. Per germline, CDR1 MNHNS and CDR2 SASEGT. The chain's CDR3 is CASALDRVNTEAFF. The CDR3 nucleotides read TGTGCCAGCGCCCTGGACAGGGTGAACACTGAAGCTTTCTTT.